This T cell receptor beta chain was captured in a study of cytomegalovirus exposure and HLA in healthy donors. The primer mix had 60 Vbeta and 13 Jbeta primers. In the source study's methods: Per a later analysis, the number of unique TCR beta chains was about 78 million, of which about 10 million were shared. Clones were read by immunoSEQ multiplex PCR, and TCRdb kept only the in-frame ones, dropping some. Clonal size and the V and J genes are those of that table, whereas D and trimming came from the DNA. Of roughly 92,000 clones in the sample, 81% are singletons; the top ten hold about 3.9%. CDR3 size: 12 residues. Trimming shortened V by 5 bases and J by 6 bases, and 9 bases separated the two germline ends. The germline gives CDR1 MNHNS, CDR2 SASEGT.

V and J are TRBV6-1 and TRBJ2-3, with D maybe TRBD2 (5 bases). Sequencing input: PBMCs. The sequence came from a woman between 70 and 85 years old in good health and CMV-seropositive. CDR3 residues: CASSPRTDTQYF. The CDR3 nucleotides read TGTGCCAGCAGTCCCAGGACTGATACGCAGTATTTT.